Listed below are T cell receptor beta chains from one sample, sequenced in a study of cytomegalovirus exposure and HLA in healthy donors. The data were produced by immunoSEQ multiplex PCR, yet TCRdb's version contains in-frame clones alone and is incomplete. The sample records around 120,000 clones, 82% being singletons. The sample was PBMCs. All receptors derive from a boy between 10 and 17 years old in good health and CMV-seronegative. The CDR3 runs from the conserved cysteine through the conserved F or W. The D gene is left open where the match is weak. Clone size is given for some rows only: seen once, a few or many times, or a class if the clone is expanded.

clone_size | j_call | v_call | d_call | cdr3_nt | cdr3_aa
- | TRBJ2-1 | TRBV20-1 | - | TGCAGTGCTAGCAAATACAATGAGCAGTTCTTC | CSASKYNEQFF
- | TRBJ2-4 | TRBV6-5 | - | TGTGCCAGCAGTTACGGGCAGGGCGCCAAAAACATTCAGTACTTC | CASSYGQGAKNIQYF
- | TRBJ1-2 | TRBV27 | - | TGTGCCAGCAGTCCAACCACCAGGGGCTATGGCTACACCTTC | CASSPTTRGYGYTF
few | TRBJ1-5 | TRBV30 | - | TGTGCCTGGAGCGTACAGGGATCGGGCAATCAGCCCCAGCATTTT | CAWSVQGSGNQPQHF
- | TRBJ2-1 | TRBV7-9 | - | TGTGCCAGCAGGAGACAGGCTACCAATGAGCAGTTCTTC | CASRRQATNEQFF
few | TRBJ2-3 | TRBV30 | - | TGTGCCTGGAGAGGGGCCGCCGAGTGGGCGCAGTATTTT | CAWRGAAEWAQYF
once | TRBJ2-2 | TRBV5-1 | TRBD2 | TGCGCCAGCAGCTTTATCCTAGCGGGAGGGTCCACCGGGGAGCTGTTTTTT | CASSFILAGGSTGELFF
- | TRBJ2-3 | TRBV30 | - | TGTGCCTGGAGTGTAGGGGGCACAGATACGCAGTATTTT | CAWSVGGTDTQYF
once | TRBJ1-2 | TRBV30 | TRBD1 | TGTGCCTGGAGTCCGGACAGGGGAACCTATGGCTACACCTTC | CAWSPDRGTYGYTF
- | TRBJ2-5 | TRBV29-1 | TRBD1 | TGCAGCGTCTGGACAGGGGGGGGTCAAGAGACCCAGTACTTC | CSVWTGGGQETQYF
- | TRBJ2-2 | TRBV7-2 | - | TGTGCCAGCAGCTTAGTCGGACTCGTCGGGGAGCTGTTTTTT | CASSLVGLVGELFF
few | TRBJ1-5 | TRBV4-1 | - | TGCGCCAGCAGCCAAGATGTAGATCAGCCCCAGCATTTT | CASSQDVDQPQHF
- | TRBJ2-5 | TRBV6-5 | - | TGTGCCAGCACCAAGGAGGGCCAAGAGACCCAGTACTTC | CASTKEGQETQYF
- | TRBJ2-5 | TRBV30 | - | TGTGCCTACCAAGGGGGAGGGCAGACCCAGTACTTC | CAYQGGGQTQYF
few | TRBJ2-2 | TRBV5-1 | - | TGCGCCAGCAGCTTGAAAGAGCGGCTGGGGAACACCGGGGAGCTGTTTTTT | CASSLKERLGNTGELFF
- | TRBJ2-3 | TRBV6-4 | TRBD2 | TGTGCCAGCAGTGAAGCGGGAGGCACAGATACGCAGTATTTT | CASSEAGGTDTQYF
- | TRBJ2-3 | TRBV7-9 | TRBD2 | TGTGCCAGCAGCTTACGTAGCGGGAGAGACACAGATACGCAGTATTTT | CASSLRSGRDTDTQYF
- | TRBJ1-2 | TRBV27 | - | TGTGCCAGCAGTTCCATGGGGGGGCATCCCACCAACTATGGCTACACCTTC | CASSSMGGHPTNYGYTF
few | TRBJ1-1 | TRBV5-4 | TRBD1 | TGTGCCAGCAGCTCCGGACAGGGGAAGGCTGAAGCTTTCTTT | CASSSGQGKAEAFF
- | TRBJ2-5 | TRBV10-3 | TRBD2 | TGTGCCATCAGTGAGGTGACTAGCGGGAACACGGAGACCCAGTACTTC | CAISEVTSGNTETQYF
- | TRBJ1-1 | TRBV6-5 | - | TGTGCCAGCATTTCCGGGACAACTACTAACACTGAAGCTTTCTTT | CASISGTTTNTEAFF
- | TRBJ1-2 | TRBV6-5 | - | TGTGCCAGCAGTGAAGCAGGGCTCTATGGCTACACCTTC | CASSEAGLYGYTF
- | TRBJ2-5 | TRBV6-1 | TRBD1 | TGTGCCAGCAGTGAGGCCCCGACAGGGGGGTTACAAGAGACCCAGTACTTC | CASSEAPTGGLQETQYF
- | TRBJ1-1 | TRBV5-1 | - | TGCGCCAGCAGCTTGTCGACAGCAAACACTGAAGCTTTCTTT | CASSLSTANTEAFF
- | TRBJ1-1 | TRBV27 | - | TGTGCCAGCAGTTACGGGCCAGGGAATGAAGCTTTCTTT | CASSYGPGNEAFF
- | TRBJ1-2 | TRBV19 | - | TGTGCCAGTAGTATCCTACCAGGGAACTATGGCTACACCTTC | CASSILPGNYGYTF
- | TRBJ2-4 | TRBV4-2 | - | TGTGCCAGCAGCCAACCGGAGGGACGGCAAAACATTCAGTACTTC | CASSQPEGRQNIQYF
- | TRBJ2-5 | TRBV30 | - | TGTGCCTGGAGTCGGGCGGGATTAAGGGAGACCCAGTACTTC | CAWSRAGLRETQYF
once | TRBJ2-6 | TRBV5-4 | - | TGTGCCAGCAGCTTGGCCCTCGGACTCTCCTCTGGGGCCAACGTCCTGACTTTC | CASSLALGLSSGANVLTF
- | TRBJ2-7 | TRBV29-1 | - | TGCAGCGTTGAGGGTTCGGGGCGGGATGACGAGCAGTACTTC | CSVEGSGRDDEQYF
- | TRBJ2-5 | TRBV29-1 | - | TGCAGCGCCTCGGAGGTGGAGACCCAGTACTTC | CSASEVETQYF
once | TRBJ2-3 | TRBV5-1 | - | TGCGCCAGCAGCTTGTATACCGCCCTAGATGGCACAGATACGCAGTATTTT | CASSLYTALDGTDTQYF
- | TRBJ2-2 | TRBV5-1 | - | TGCGCCAGCAGCTTGGCAGCAGAAGGGGGTAACACCGGGGAGCTGTTTTTT | CASSLAAEGGNTGELFF
once | TRBJ2-3 | TRBV19 | TRBD2 | TGTGCCAGTAGTTCCGGGGCTAGCGGGACAGATACGCAGTATTTT | CASSSGASGTDTQYF
few | TRBJ1-1 | TRBV15 | TRBD1 | TGTGCCACCGGACAGGGAACTGAAGCTTTCTTT | CATGQGTEAFF
- | TRBJ2-5 | TRBV15 | TRBD2 | TGTGCCACCAGCAGAGAGGGACTAGCGGGGCGTGAGACCCAGTACTTC | CATSREGLAGRETQYF
- | TRBJ2-7 | TRBV5-1 | TRBD2 | TGCGCCAGCAGCTCGACACTAGCGGGACGCTACGAGCAGTACTTC | CASSSTLAGRYEQYF
- | TRBJ2-1 | TRBV2 | - | TGTGCCAGCAGCTTTCTCCTAAGCTCCTACAATGAGCAGTTCTTC | CASSFLLSSYNEQFF
- | TRBJ1-2 | TRBV19 | TRBD1 | TGTGCCAGTAGTCAAGGGGGCAACTATGGCTACACCTTC | CASSQGGNYGYTF
- | TRBJ1-6 | TRBV19 | TRBD1 | TGTGCCAGTAGTACGGGACAGGCCTATAATTCACCCCTCCACTTT | CASSTGQAYNSPLHF
- | TRBJ1-4 | TRBV30 | TRBD1 | TGTGCCTGGACCCGGCAAGGGGGCGCTGGAAAACTGTTTTTT | CAWTRQGGAGKLFF
- | TRBJ1-1 | TRBV5-1 | TRBD1 | TGCGCCACCAGAACCGGGACAGAGAACACTGAAGCTTTCTTT | CATRTGTENTEAFF
once | TRBJ2-7 | TRBV11-2 | - | TGTGCCAGCAGGTTCCGGGAGTCCTCCTACGAGCAGTACTTC | CASRFRESSYEQYF
- | TRBJ2-3 | TRBV30 | - | TGTGCCTGGAGTCCAGGGAGCACAGATACGCAGTATTTT | CAWSPGSTDTQYF
- | TRBJ1-2 | TRBV18 | TRBD1 | TGTGCCAGCTCACGAACAGGGGAAAACTATGGCTACACCTTC | CASSRTGENYGYTF
- | TRBJ2-1 | TRBV10-3 | - | TGTGCCATCAGTGAGGGGGGCATGGATGAGCAGTTCTTC | CAISEGGMDEQFF
- | TRBJ1-2 | TRBV5-4 | TRBD1 | TGTGCCAGCAGCGGAGACAGGGGAGGCAACTATGGCTACACCTTC | CASSGDRGGNYGYTF
- | TRBJ1-3 | TRBV29-1 | - | TGCAGCGTTGAATTGGGCCCAGGAAACACCATATATTTT | CSVELGPGNTIYF
- | TRBJ1-3 | TRBV1 | - | TGCACCAGCAGCCAAGGACAGGGGGCTGGAAACACCATATATTTT | CTSSQGQGAGNTIYF